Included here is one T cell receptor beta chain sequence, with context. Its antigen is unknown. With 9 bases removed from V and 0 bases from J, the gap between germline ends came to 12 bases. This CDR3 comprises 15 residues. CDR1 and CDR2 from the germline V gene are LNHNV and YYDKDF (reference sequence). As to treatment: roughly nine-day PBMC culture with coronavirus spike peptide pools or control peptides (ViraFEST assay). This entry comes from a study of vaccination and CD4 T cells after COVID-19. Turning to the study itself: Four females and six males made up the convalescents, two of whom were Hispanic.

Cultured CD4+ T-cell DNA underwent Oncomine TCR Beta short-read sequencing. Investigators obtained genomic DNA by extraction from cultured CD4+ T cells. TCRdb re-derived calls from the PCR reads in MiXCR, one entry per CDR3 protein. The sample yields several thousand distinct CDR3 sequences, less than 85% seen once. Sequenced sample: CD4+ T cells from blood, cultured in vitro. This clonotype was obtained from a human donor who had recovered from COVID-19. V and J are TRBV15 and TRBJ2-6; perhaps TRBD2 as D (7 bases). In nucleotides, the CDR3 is TGTGCCACTCGGGCGGGGGCCTCTGGGGCCAACGTCCTGACTTTC. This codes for CATRAGASGANVLTF.